Listed here are 2 T cell receptor beta chains from one sample, sequenced in a study of cytomegalovirus exposure and HLA in healthy donors. The PCR used 60 Vbeta and 13 Jbeta primers. Only in-frame clones appear in the TCRdb table, and some are missing; sequencing was by immunoSEQ multiplex PCR. The repertoire holds about 160,000 clones, with 65% to 85% as singletons. The specimen sequenced was PBMCs. Source of these receptors: a man in his forties in good health and CMV-seropositive.

The rearrangement joins TRBV5-1 to TRBJ2-1, with D possibly TRBD2 on 7 matching bases. Germline assignment: CDR1 SGHRS and CDR2 YFSETQ. Trimming took off 0 bases at V and 8 bases at J, with 12 bases between the two ends. The CDR3 is made up of 14 amino acids. The CDR3 loop reads CASSLGGGQDEQFF. The CDR3 nucleotides are TGCGCCAGCAGCTTGGGGGGGGGCCAAGATGAGCAGTTCTTC.

This chain links TRBV6-1 with TRBJ2-3, with 11 nucleotides matching TRBD2. Losses at the gene ends were 2 bases for V and 7 bases for J; bases not matched to a gene: 8. The germline V gene encodes CDR1 MNHNS and CDR2 SASEGT. The CDR3 spans 16 residues. DNA of the CDR3: TGTGCCAGCAGTGAATTAGCGGGGGGGTTTTGGCATACGCAGTATTTT. Its translation is CASSELAGGFWHTQYF.